This T cell receptor (beta chain) was identified during a study of memory CD4+ T cells and cytomegalovirus serostatus (dated by TCRdb to the late 2010s). For context, the study as a whole: The 35 or so healthy Belgian adults in the cohort included 9 who were CMV seropositive and approximately 25 who were CMV seronegative. The study sequenced CD4+ memory TCRbeta repertoires of a Belgian cohort with known cytomegalovirus serostatus to replicate a published TCR-based CMV serostatus classifier. Beyond this particular receptor, the publication reports: Among the 150 or so previously reported CMV-associated TCRbeta sequences, 67 showed up in the CD4+ memory repertoires, with each one found in between one and five individuals. On the Belgian cohort, the classifier based on the original framework reached a median bootstrapped AUC of about 0.96, with a 95% CI of 0.76-1.00. The results were interpreted as suggesting that the CMV-associated TCR signature is largely present in the CD4+ memory repertoire. Unlike the original study, which covered naive and memory CD4+ and CD8+ populations, the Belgian study sequenced only CD4+CD45RO+ memory cells. For predicting CMV serostatus, the median bootstrapped AUC was 0.95 using the original framework and approximately 0.91 using a US-trained random forest.

Genomic DNA was extracted from sorted cells with the Quick-DNA Microprep Kit. TCRbeta DNA was amplified with the immunoSEQ hsTCRbeta kit following the manufacturer's protocol. TCRbeta libraries were sequenced on an Illumina MiSeq instrument. As for the authors' bioinformatics: Once out-of-frame sequences had been removed, approximately 2,000,000 distinct TCRbeta sequences were left, which works out to an average of approximately 73,000 per individual. Each individual was scored according to the count of 164 previously reported CMV-associated TCRbeta sequences and the total productive distinct TCRbeta count. A beta-binomial model was reimplemented in Python, and random forests from scikit-learn, run with default parameters, were trained on data from the US cohort. Classifier performance on the Belgian cohort was summarized as median AUC with percentile confidence intervals over 10,000 bootstrap iterations. The table comes from immuneACCESS by way of TCRdb, which keeps in-frame sequences with V and J called. Part of the clones is missing from these tables; in studies checked, under half for an unresolved V gene and the rest for unknown reasons. The DNA gave D and trimming, while V, J and clone size come from that table. Recorded for this sample are some 87,000 clones; roughly 80% of them occurred a single time. In total, the top ten clones hold 3.6% of the sample.

About this clone itself: Its antigen is not yet known. Base qualities are not recorded, but no much larger clone differs from it by a single base.

A FACSAria II was used to sort memory CD4+ T cells, defined as single viable CD3+CD4+CD8-CD45RO+ cells. CMV serostatus was determined using a Roche Elecsys assay that detects serum IgG against CMV pp150, pp28, p38 and p52. After the samples were thawed, total CD4+ T cells were enriched through positive selection using CD4 magnetic microbeads. The samples came from a different study that was designed specifically to examine the CD4+ T cell memory repertoire. Following standard operating procedures, peripheral blood mononuclear cells were isolated and cryopreserved, while serum was kept at -80 degrees C. The staining relied on CD3-PerCP (BW264/56), CD4-APC (RPA-T4), CD45RO-PE (UCHT1) and CD8-Pacific Orange (3B5) antibodies, and Sytox blue was used to exclude non-viable cells. The CDR3 goes from the cysteine to the phenylalanine over 13 residues. The sequence is cut down to CDR3 DNA, 39 bases in frame from base 1. Reading the germline V gene gives CDR1 MDHEN and CDR2 SYDVKM. V loses 6 bases, J loses 1 base, and the germline ends lie 9 bases apart.

The source of this sequence is an adult in good health and CMV-seropositive. The receptor chain draws on TRBV28 and TRBJ1-1; no D gene can be assigned with confidence. The sequenced sample consisted of memory CD4+ T cells from blood. The nucleotide sequence is TGTGCCAGCAGGCCGGACGGGAACACTGAAGCTTTCTTT. It translates to CASRPDGNTEAFF. The entire variable domain, with the stretches around the CDR3 drawn from the reference TRBV28 and TRBJ1-1 proteins, is DVKVTQSSRYLVKRTGEKVFLECVQDMDHENMFWYRQDPGLGLRLIYFSYDVKMKEKGDIPEGYSVSREKKERFSLILESASTNQTSMYLCASRPDGNTEAFFGQGTRLTVV.